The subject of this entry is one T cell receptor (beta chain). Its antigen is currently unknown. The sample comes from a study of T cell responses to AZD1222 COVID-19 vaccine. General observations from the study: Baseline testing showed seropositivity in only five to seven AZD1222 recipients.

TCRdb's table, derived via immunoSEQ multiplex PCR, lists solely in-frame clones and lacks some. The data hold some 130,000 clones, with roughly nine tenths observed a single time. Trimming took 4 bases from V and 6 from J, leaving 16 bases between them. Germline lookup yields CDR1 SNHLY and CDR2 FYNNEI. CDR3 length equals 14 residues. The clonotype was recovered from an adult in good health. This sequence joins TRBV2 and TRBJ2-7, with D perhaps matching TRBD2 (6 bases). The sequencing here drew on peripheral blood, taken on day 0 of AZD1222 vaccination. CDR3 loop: CASSVSHTGSEQYF. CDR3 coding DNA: TGTGCCAGCAGTGTGTCTCACACCGGGAGCGAGCAGTACTTC.